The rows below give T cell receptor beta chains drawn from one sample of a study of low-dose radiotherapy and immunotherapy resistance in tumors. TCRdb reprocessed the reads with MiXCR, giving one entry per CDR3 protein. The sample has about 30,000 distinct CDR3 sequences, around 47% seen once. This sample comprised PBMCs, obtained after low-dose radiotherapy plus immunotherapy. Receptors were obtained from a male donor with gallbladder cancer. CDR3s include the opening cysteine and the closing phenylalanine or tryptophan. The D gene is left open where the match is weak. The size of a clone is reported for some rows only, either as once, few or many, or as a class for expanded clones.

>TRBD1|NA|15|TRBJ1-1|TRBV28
TGTGCCAGTTGGACAGGGGGGGACGATAACACTGAAGCTTTCTTT
CASWTGGDDNTEAFF
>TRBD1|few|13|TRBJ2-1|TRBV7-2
TGTGCCAGCGCGGACAGGGTCTACAATGAGCAGTTCTTC
CASADRVYNEQFF
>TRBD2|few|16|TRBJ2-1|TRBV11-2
TGTGCCAGCAGCCGGGAGTCGGGAGGGCACTACAATGAGCAGTTCTTC
CASSRESGGHYNEQFF
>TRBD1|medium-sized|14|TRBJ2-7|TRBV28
TGTGCCAGCACGCCCACAGGGGGCAGATACGAGCAGTACTTC
CASTPTGGRYEQYF
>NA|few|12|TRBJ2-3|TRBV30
TGTGCCTGGAGTGAATCCACAGATACGCAGTATTTT
CAWSESTDTQYF
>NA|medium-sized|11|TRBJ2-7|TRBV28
TGTGCCAGCAGGAGCTCCTACGAGCAGTACTTC
CASRSSYEQYF
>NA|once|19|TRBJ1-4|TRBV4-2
TGTGCCAGCAGCCAAGATGGCAGAGGAGGGATTAACCCCAATGAAAAACTGTTTTTT
CASSQDGRGGINPNEKLFF
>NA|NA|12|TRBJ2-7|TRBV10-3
TGTGCCATCAATGGGGCGGGGTACGAGCAGTACTTC
CAINGAGYEQYF
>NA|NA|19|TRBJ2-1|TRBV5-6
TGTGCCAGCAGCACCACCAGGTCTTTATGGCGCTTCATCTACAATGAGCAGTTCTTC
CASSTTRSLWRFIYNEQFF
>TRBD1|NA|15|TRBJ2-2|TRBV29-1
TGCAGCGTTGCGGGTTGGACAGGGAGTCGTGAAGAGCTGTTTTTT
CSVAGWTGSREELFF
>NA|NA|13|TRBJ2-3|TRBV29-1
TGCAGCGTGGATAGGCAGGGGTTTGGCACGCAGTATTTT
CSVDRQGFGTQYF
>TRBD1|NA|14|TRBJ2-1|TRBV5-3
TGTGCCAGCAGCTTGGGGACAGGCCGCAGTGAGCAGTTCTTC
CASSLGTGRSEQFF
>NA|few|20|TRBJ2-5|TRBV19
TGTGCCAGTAGTCCAAAGGGACTAAAAGGGACAGGTGGCCACCAAGAGACCCAGTACTTC
CASSPKGLKGTGGHQETQYF
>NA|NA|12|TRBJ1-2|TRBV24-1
TGTGCCACCAGTAACAGGAACTATGGCTACACCTTC
CATSNRNYGYTF
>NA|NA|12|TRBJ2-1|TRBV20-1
TGCAGTGCTGAGCTATCCTACAATGAGCAGTTCTTC
CSAELSYNEQFF
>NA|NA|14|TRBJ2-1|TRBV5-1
TGCGCCAGCAGCTTGCAGGACAGCTACAATGAGCAGTTCTTC
CASSLQDSYNEQFF
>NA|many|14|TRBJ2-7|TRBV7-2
TGTGCCAGCAGTACGGGACTTCCTCGGCGGGAGCAGTACTTC
CASSTGLPRREQYF
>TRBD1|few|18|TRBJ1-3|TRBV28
TGTGCCAGCAGTTCACCGACAGGGGTTTCACTGGCTGGAAACACCATATATTTT
CASSSPTGVSLAGNTIYF